The 21 T cell receptor beta chains presented below share a single source sample, sequenced in a study of long-term antiretroviral therapy in people with HIV. Version v3.0 of the immunoSEQ assay ran at survey level. TCRdb's copy holds only in-frame clones and misses some; the assay was immunoSEQ multiplex PCR. The table includes tens of thousands of clones, more than 80% detected once. The specimen was unsorted PBMCs, collected about 5.3 years after starting antiretroviral therapy. All receptors derive from a woman in her 40s with HIV.

The chain combines TRBV15 with TRBJ2-3; TRBD2 agrees at 10 bases. Germline assignment: CDR1 LNHNV and CDR2 YYDKDF (reference sequence). The CDR3 covers 21 residues. J lost 4 bases, V lost 1 base, and 20 bases had no gene match. The CDR3 sequence: CATSRGDYPASGRGGADTQYF. CDR3 in DNA: TGTGCCACCAGCAGAGGGGATTACCCTGCTAGCGGGAGAGGTGGGGCAGATACGCAGTATTTT.

The chain combines TRBV6-5 with TRBJ1-6; TRBD1 matches at 7 bases. J lost 4 bases, V lost 5 bases, and 5 bases had no gene match. The CDR3 totals 15 residues. CDR1 MNHEY and CDR2 SVGAGI come from the germline V gene. CDR3 protein: CASSARDSYNSPLHF. CDR3 DNA sequence: TGTGCCAGCAGTGCCCGGGACAGTTATAATTCACCCCTCCACTTT.

J is TRBJ2-2 and V is TRBV5-1, with 8 bases identical to TRBD2. Germline values: CDR1 SGHRS, CDR2 YFSETQ. The J segment lost 3 bases and the V segment lost 5 bases, leaving 9 bases of the junction unmatched. The CDR3 totals 16 residues. CDR3 coding DNA: TGCGCCAGCAGAAGTGGTCTAGCGGGTTACACCGGGGAGCTGTTTTTT. Its protein product is CASRSGLAGYTGELFF.

The chain has TRBV4-2 and TRBJ1-6; D not resolved. Trimming removed 0 bases from V and 8 bases from J, with 17 bases in between. CDR3 length: 17 residues. Germline-derived CDR1 and CDR2 are LGHNA and YNFKEQ. CDR3 in DNA: TGTGCCAGCAGCCAAGAATCAGCCGGGTGGGTGGATTCACCCCTCCACTTT. It yields the protein CASSQESAGWVDSPLHF.

The chain is built from TRBV5-1 and TRBJ1-6; a weak D match, TRBD1 (5 bases). V was trimmed by 2 bases and J by 7 bases, leaving 10 bases between them. Germline-derived CDR1 and CDR2 are SGHRS and YFSETQ. CDR3 size: 14 residues. CDR3 in amino acids: CASSFGTANSPLHF. CDR3 DNA sequence: TGCGCCAGCAGCTTTGGGACGGCGAATTCACCCCTCCACTTT.

The chain joins TRBV7-8 to TRBJ2-1; D possibly uses TRBD1 or TRBD2 (6 bases each). Trimming left V 5 bases short and J 5 bases short, with 19 bases between. The length of the CDR3 is 16 residues. Germline values: CDR1 SGHVS, CDR2 FQNEAQ. In DNA form, the CDR3 reads TGTGCCAGCAGCGCCCCGCAGGGGCGCGGGAACAATGAGCAGTTCTTC. Translation: CASSAPQGRGNNEQFF.

This clone appeared a single time. The rearrangement links TRBV19 to TRBJ2-1; 11 bases are a match to TRBD1. The CDR3 spans 15 residues. J lost 8 bases, V lost 3 bases, and 6 bases had no gene match. The germline V gene encodes CDR1 LNHDA and CDR2 SQIVND (reference sequence). The CDR3 sequence is CASSIGTGGFDEQFF. The CDR3 DNA reads as TGTGCCAGTAGTATCGGGACAGGGGGTTTCGATGAGCAGTTCTTC.

The chain employs TRBV30 and TRBJ1-6, with D uncertain. Germline CDR1 reads GTSNPN; CDR2 reads SVGIG (reference sequence). This CDR3 contains 11 residues. With 3 bases removed from V and 13 bases from J, the gap between germline ends came to 10 bases. CDR3 sequence reads: CAWSQASPLHF. The DNA of the CDR3 is TGTGCCTGGAGCCAGGCTTCCCCCCTCCACTTT.

The chain employs TRBV5-1 and TRBJ1-4; the D gene is possibly TRBD1 (5 bases). The CDR3 has 15 residues. From germline, CDR1 is SGHRS and CDR2 YFSETQ. Between the trimmed V and J ends, which lost 2 bases and 3 bases, there was a span of 11 bases. CDR3: CASSFWGGPNEKLFF. The DNA of the CDR3 is TGCGCCAGCAGCTTTTGGGGCGGACCTAATGAAAAACTGTTTTTT.

The V gene is TRBV29-1, the J gene TRBJ1-4; D is unclear. This CDR3 comprises 12 residues. In germline, CDR1 is SQVTM, CDR2 ANQGSEA. Trimming stripped 5 bases from V and 7 bases from J, with 11 bases between. CDR3 sequence (DNA): TGCAGCGTTTCGGGGAGAGCTGAAAAACTGTTTTTT. Its protein is CSVSGRAEKLFF.

This chain uses TRBV10-3 with TRBJ2-1; a weak D match, TRBD2 (7 bases). The germline V gene encodes CDR1 ENHRY and CDR2 SYGVKD. V lost 6 bases to trimming and J lost 5 bases, with 14 bases between them. The CDR3 is 14 residues long. The CDR3 spells CAIRWTRGDNEQFF. The DNA of the CDR3 is TGTGCCATCAGGTGGACTAGGGGGGACAATGAGCAGTTCTTC.

CDR3 sequence reads: CAIKGQGDEKLFF. The CDR3 DNA follows: TGTGCCATCAAGGGCCAGGGGGATGAAAAACTGTTTTTT. This rearrangement joins TRBV10-3 to TRBJ1-4; 7 bases match TRBD1. V was pared by 7 bases and J by 6 bases, with 5 bases of the junction left unmatched. The germline CDR1 and CDR2 sequences are ENHRY and SYGVKD. This CDR3 has 13 amino acids.

This clone was recorded once. The J gene is TRBJ1-3, the V gene TRBV6-1, with 8 bases aligning to TRBD1. The CDR3 runs 14 residues. V lost 8 bases to trimming and J lost 5 bases; unmatched junction nucleotides: 8. Germline values: CDR1 MNHNS, CDR2 SASEGT. CDR3 loop: CASEGDRSRNTIYF. CDR3 nucleotides: TGTGCCAGCGAGGGGGACAGGAGTAGAAACACCATATATTTT.

The rearrangement uses TRBV5-1 and TRBJ2-3, with D maybe TRBD2 (7 bases). Trimming removed 0 bases at V and 3 bases at J, with 11 bases between. In germline, CDR1 is SGHRS, CDR2 YFSETQ. There are 15 residues in the CDR3. The CDR3 protein is CASSLEGRGTDTQYF. For the CDR3, the DNA is TGCGCCAGCAGCTTGGAGGGGAGGGGGACAGATACGCAGTATTTT.

The chain couples TRBV19 to TRBJ1-2; D not certain. The CDR3 loop spans 12 amino acids. Trimming took off 4 bases at V and 2 bases at J, with 5 bases between the two ends. Germline V lookup: CDR1 LNHDA, CDR2 SQIVND (reference sequence). Written as DNA, the CDR3 is TGTGCCAGTAGTACAGACAACTATGGCTACACCTTC. Its translation is CASSTDNYGYTF.

V and J are TRBV11-2 and TRBJ2-3, with a tentative D call TRBD1 (6 bases). The CDR3 runs 12 residues. CDR1 SGHAT and CDR2 FQNNGV come from the germline V gene. The V gene lost 2 bases and the J gene lost 8 bases, with 8 bases spanning the gap. Written as DNA, the CDR3 is TGTGCCAGCAGCTTACAAGGGGGTACGCAGTATTTT. Protein sequence: CASSLQGGTQYF.

The chain employs TRBV10-3 and TRBJ2-2; 7 bases are shared with TRBD2. Trimming took 7 bases from V and 1 from J; bases not matched to a gene: 6. This CDR3 comprises 15 residues. Germline lookup yields CDR1 ENHRY and CDR2 SYGVKD. The CDR3 here is CAIKSGTKNTGELFF. The CDR3, as DNA: TGTGCCATCAAATCTGGGACTAAGAACACCGGGGAGCTGTTTTTT.

This chain uses TRBV5-6 with TRBJ1-5; D is unresolved. Germline CDR1 reads SGHDT; CDR2 reads YYEEEE. There are 13 residues in the CDR3. V shed 3 bases and J shed 4 bases, with 8 bases lying between them. CDR3 residues: CASSSTGNQPQHF. CDR3 nucleotides: TGTGCCAGCAGCTCGACGGGGAATCAGCCCCAGCATTTT.

The J gene is TRBJ2-1, the V gene TRBV5-1, with D perhaps matching TRBD2 (6 bases). Looked up from germline, CDR1 is SGHRS and CDR2 is YFSETQ. The CDR3 length is 15 residues. The V gene lost 0 bases and the J gene lost 7 bases, with 14 bases spanning the gap. Here the CDR3 DNA reads TGCGCCAGCAGCTTGGGGGGGAGGACCGGGAATGAGCAGTTCTTC. Its protein is CASSLGGRTGNEQFF.

This clone is a singleton in its sample. The gene calls are TRBV2 and TRBJ2-7; possible D gene TRBD2, 6 bases. Trimming shortened V by 8 bases and J by 4 bases, and 15 bases separated the two germline ends. Germline assignment: CDR1 SNHLY and CDR2 FYNNEI. The length of the CDR3 is 13 residues. The CDR3 loop reads CASVSGLNYEQYF. DNA for the CDR3: TGTGCCAGCGTCTCGGGACTGAATTACGAGCAGTACTTC.

The chain combines TRBV10-3 with TRBJ2-3; 10 nucleotides line up with TRBD2. Germline-derived CDR1 and CDR2 are ENHRY and SYGVKD. The CDR3 loop spans 15 amino acids. With V trimmed by 6 bases and J by 4 bases, 7 bases remained unmatched. CDR3 loop: CAIRDSGRAPDTQYF. CDR3 nucleotides: TGTGCCATCAGAGACAGCGGGAGGGCGCCAGATACGCAGTATTTT.